The following is a T cell receptor beta chain sequence with its context. The V gene lost 6 bases and the J gene lost 5 bases, with 24 bases spanning the gap. Germline CDR1 and CDR2: SNHLY and FYNNEI. This CDR3 is 17 amino acids long. Using immunoSEQ multiplex PCR, the repertoire was profiled, and TCRdb retains in-frame clones only, with some absent. The data contain around 2.5 million clones, approximately 93% of them singletons. This sample stems from a study of shared clonotypes between healthy human individuals. Input material: naive CD4+ T cells from PBMCs. Sample subset: CD45RA+ positively selected. This receptor was obtained from a man aged 18 to 30 in good health. Some clones in this sample may be carry-over from other donors' samples. The chain joins TRBV2 to TRBJ2-3, with D possibly TRBD2 on 9 matching bases. In DNA, the CDR3 is TGTGCCAGCAGCGAGACAGGGGCCTTGCGGGAGGGAGATACGCAGTATTTT. This sequence encodes CASSETGALREGDTQYF.